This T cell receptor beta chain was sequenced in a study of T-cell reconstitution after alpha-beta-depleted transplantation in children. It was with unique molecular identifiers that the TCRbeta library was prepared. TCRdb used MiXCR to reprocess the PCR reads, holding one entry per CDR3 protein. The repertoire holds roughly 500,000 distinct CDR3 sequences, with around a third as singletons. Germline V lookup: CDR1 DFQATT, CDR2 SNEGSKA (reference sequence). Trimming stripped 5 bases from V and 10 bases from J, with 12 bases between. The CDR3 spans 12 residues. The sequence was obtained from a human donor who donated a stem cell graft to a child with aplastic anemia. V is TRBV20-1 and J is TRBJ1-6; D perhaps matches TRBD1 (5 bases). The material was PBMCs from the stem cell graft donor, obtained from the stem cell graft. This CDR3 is CSAGDLRSPLHF. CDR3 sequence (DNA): TGCAGTGCTGGGGACCTTAGGTCACCCCTCCACTTT.